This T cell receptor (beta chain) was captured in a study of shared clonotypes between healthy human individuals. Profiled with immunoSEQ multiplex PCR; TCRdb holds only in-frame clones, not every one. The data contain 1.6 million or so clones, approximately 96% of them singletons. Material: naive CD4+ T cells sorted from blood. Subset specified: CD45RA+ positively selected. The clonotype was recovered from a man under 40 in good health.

CDR3 sequence (DNA): TGTGCCATCAGTGAATTCGGGACAGACACCGGGGAGCTGTTTTTT. It is translated as CAISEFGTDTGELFF. The gene calls are TRBV10-3 and TRBJ2-2; 7 bases agree with TRBD1. CDR3 length equals 15 residues. Trimming at V came to 3 bases and at J to 3 bases, leaving 4 bases not matched to a gene. CDR1 and CDR2 from the germline V gene are ENHRY and SYGVKD.